This record looks at one T cell receptor (beta chain) sequence and its context. The sample comes from a study of identical twins. V lost 4 bases, J lost 10 bases, and 10 bases lay in between. CDR1 is ENHRY, CDR2 SYGVKD, per germline. This CDR3 contains 11 residues. cDNA molecules carried unique molecular identifiers, and template switching added a universal primer site. Using its own MiXCR run on the 5' RACE reads, TCRdb lists one record per CDR3 protein. The sample lists 600,000 to 800,000 distinct CDR3 sequences, about 20% seen once, with around 4.5% in the top ten. Every donor was a healthy Caucasian. The data also belong to a second study, concerning T cells expressing NK-cell markers. From that second work: Sorted CD3+CD56-NKG2C+, CD3+CD56+NKG2C+ and CD3+CD56+NKG2C- T cells supplied the TCR beta repertoires.

The rearrangement links TRBV10-3 to TRBJ1-1; no reliable D call. The receptor was isolated from a woman aged 18-29 years in good health. The sample consisted of PBMCs. The CDR3 here is CAISAAFRAFF. In nucleotides, the CDR3 is TGTGCCATCAGTGCGGCGTTCCGAGCTTTCTTT.